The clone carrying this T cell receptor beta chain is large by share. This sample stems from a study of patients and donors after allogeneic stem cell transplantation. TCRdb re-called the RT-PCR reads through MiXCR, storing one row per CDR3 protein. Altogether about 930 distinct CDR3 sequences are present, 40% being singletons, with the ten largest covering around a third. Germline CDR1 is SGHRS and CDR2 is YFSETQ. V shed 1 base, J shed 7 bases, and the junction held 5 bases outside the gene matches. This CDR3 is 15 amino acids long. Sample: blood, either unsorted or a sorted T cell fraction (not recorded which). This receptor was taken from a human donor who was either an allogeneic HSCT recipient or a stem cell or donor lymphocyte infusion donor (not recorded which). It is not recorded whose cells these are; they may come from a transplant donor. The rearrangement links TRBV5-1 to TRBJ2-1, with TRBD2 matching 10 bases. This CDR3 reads CASSLISGRQNEQFF. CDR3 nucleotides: TGCGCCAGCAGCTTGATTAGCGGGAGGCAGAATGAGCAGTTCTTC.